Below are 27 T cell receptor beta chains sequenced from a single sample in a study of PD-1 blockade in mismatch repair-deficient tumors. Profiling relied on immunoSEQ multiplex PCR, and the TCRdb table lists in-frame clones only, not all of them. The table includes more than 50,000 clones, about 91% detected once. This sample comprised peripheral blood, obtained 52 weeks after starting pembrolizumab. These receptors all come from an adult with mismatch repair-deficient cancer.

V usage is TRBV10-1 and J usage is TRBJ2-5; 9 nucleotides agree with TRBD1. Germline V lookup: CDR1 WNHNN, CDR2 SYGVQD (reference sequence). V gave up 2 bases and J gave up 5 bases; unmatched junction bases: 6. The length of the CDR3 is 15 residues. The CDR3 spells CASSEGQGSRETQYF. The CDR3 DNA sequence: TGCGCCAGCAGTGAGGGACAGGGGAGTCGGGAGACCCAGTACTTC.

This clone showed up just a few times. The chain employs TRBV7-9 and TRBJ2-7; the D is unclear. The length of the CDR3 is 12 residues. Germline loops: CDR1 SEHNR, CDR2 FQNEAQ (reference sequence). Trimming stripped 1 base from V and 7 bases from J, with 8 bases between. The CDR3 spells CASSLGFREQYF. The CDR3, as DNA: TGTGCCAGCAGCTTAGGGTTCAGGGAGCAGTACTTC.

The chain joins TRBV25-1 to TRBJ1-1; D is unresolved. This CDR3 comprises 12 residues. V shed 2 bases and J shed 1 base, with 2 bases lying between them. Looked up from germline, CDR1 is MGHDK and CDR2 is SYGVNS. Here the CDR3 DNA reads TGTGCCAGCAGTGAAGCGAACACTGAAGCTTTCTTT. This sequence encodes CASSEANTEAFF. The full variable domain, with the rest looked up from reference TRBV25-1 and TRBJ1-1, is EADIYQTPRYLVIGTGKKITLECSQTMGHDKMYWYQQDPGMELHLIHYSYGVNSTEKGDLSSESTVSRIRTEHFPLTLESARPSHTSQYLCASSEANTEAFFGQGTRLTVV.

The chain has TRBV27 and TRBJ2-5; 7 bases line up with TRBD1. Judging by the DNA end, TRBJ2-7 fits better; the J call may be wrong. CDR1 is MNHEY and CDR2 is SMNVEV in the germline V gene (reference sequence). There are 16 residues in the CDR3. Here the CDR3 DNA reads TGTGCCAGCGCCGGGACAGACTTTCTGAACCTCTACGAGCAGTACTTC. It encodes CASAGTDFLNLYEQYF.

The chain uses TRBV10-3 and TRBJ1-3, with D perhaps matching TRBD1 (6 bases). The V and J ends lost 7 bases and 1 base respectively, with 11 bases between them. The CDR3 runs to 14 residues. The V gene's germline CDR1 is ENHRY and CDR2 SYGVKD. CDR3 sequence (DNA): TGTGCCATCACTCCAGGGGCATCTGGAAACACCATATATTTT. As protein: CAITPGASGNTIYF.

The rearrangement uses TRBV6-5 and TRBJ2-5, with 9 positions matching TRBD1. The germline V gene has CDR1 MNHEY and CDR2 SVGAGI. The CDR3 has 14 amino acids. V shed 6 bases, J shed 4 bases, and the junction held 6 bases outside the gene matches. In nucleotides, the CDR3 is TGTGCCAGCAGCCTGGACAGGGGTGGAGAGACCCAGTACTTC. It yields the protein CASSLDRGGETQYF.

The chain carries TRBV6-5 and TRBJ1-5; D is perhaps TRBD1 (5 bases). V was shortened by 2 bases and J by 4 bases, with 9 bases between the two germline ends. This CDR3 has 14 amino acids. Per the germline V gene, CDR1 is MNHEY and CDR2 is SVGAGI. The CDR3 spells CASSYGAGNQPQHF. The CDR3 region has the DNA TGTGCCAGCAGTTACGGGGCAGGGAATCAGCCCCAGCATTTT.

J is TRBJ1-1 and V is TRBV29-1, with D unresolved. The CDR3 runs to 13 residues. Between the trimmed V and J ends, which lost 4 bases and 0 bases, there was a span of 9 bases. The germline V gene encodes CDR1 SQVTM and CDR2 ANQGSEA. The CDR3 spells CSVAIGMNTEAFF. Written as DNA, the CDR3 is TGCAGCGTTGCAATCGGGATGAACACTGAAGCTTTCTTT.

In nucleotides, the CDR3 is TGTGCCAGTAGTCCGGCGGGAGAGGTGTTTAGCACCGGGGAGCTGTTTTTT. It codes for CASSPAGEVFSTGELFF. J is TRBJ2-2 and V is TRBV19; the match to TRBD2 covers 7 bases. V shed 5 bases and J 4 bases; nucleotides not matched to a gene: 13. The CDR3 length is 17 residues. The germline V gene encodes CDR1 LNHDA and CDR2 SQIVND (reference sequence).

Worth noting for this clone: A far larger clone is one nucleotide away, so this likely arose from a read error. The rearrangement joins TRBV10-3 to TRBJ2-7, with D unresolved. CDR1 is ENHRY and CDR2 is SYGVKD in the germline V gene. The CDR3 runs to 14 residues. The ends were cut back, 3 bases at V and 4 bases at J, with 13 bases in the middle. CDR3 coding DNA: TGTGCCATCAGTGAAGACGGATCCGTTTACGAGCAGTACTTC. This codes for CAISEDGSVYEQYF.

There are a few counts of this clone. The chain is built from TRBV5-1 and TRBJ2-2; D is undetermined. The CDR3 length is 14 residues. Germline V gene data show CDR1 as SGHRS and CDR2 as YFSETQ. V lost 2 bases and J 4 bases, leaving 9 bases between the germline ends. The CDR3 reads CASSFDIPTGELFF. CDR3 coding DNA: TGCGCCAGCAGCTTCGACATTCCCACCGGGGAGCTGTTTTTT.

The rearrangement links TRBV12-5 to TRBJ2-7, with TRBD1 identical over 10 bases. The ends lost 4 bases at V and 7 bases at J; junction bases unmatched: 10. The CDR3 runs to 15 residues. Per germline, CDR1 LGHNT and CDR2 FRNRAP. CDR3 sequence: CASGWPGQGLFEQYF. CDR3 sequence (DNA): TGTGCTAGTGGTTGGCCGGGACAGGGGTTGTTTGAGCAGTACTTC.

The chain links TRBV6-5 to TRBJ2-7; 7 bases match TRBD2. J was trimmed by 3 bases and V by 2 bases; bases with no gene match: 7. The CDR3 totals 15 residues. The germline gives CDR1 MNHEY, CDR2 SVGAGI. The CDR3 DNA reads as TGTGCCAGCAGTTACCTTTCCAGCGGGATCTACGAGCAGTACTTC. Translated: CASSYLSSGIYEQYF.

The chain is built from TRBV11-2 and TRBJ2-1; 7 bases align to TRBD2. V gave up 5 bases and J gave up 0 bases; unmatched junction bases: 4. The CDR3 has 15 residues. The germline CDR1 and CDR2 sequences are SGHAT and FQNNGV. CDR3 DNA sequence: TGTGCCAGCAGCCAGGGACTACACTCCTACAATGAGCAGTTCTTC. It encodes CASSQGLHSYNEQFF.

The CDR3 protein is CASSRGGSFEQYF. The CDR3 DNA sequence: TGTGCCAGCAGCCGAGGTGGGAGTTTCGAGCAGTACTTC. V and J are TRBV11-2 and TRBJ2-7; D possibly corresponds to TRBD2 (5 bases). V shed 5 bases and J shed 6 bases, with 14 bases lying between them. The CDR3 is 13 amino acids. The germline V gene encodes CDR1 SGHAT and CDR2 FQNNGV.

This chain uses TRBV28 with TRBJ2-7; D may be TRBD1 (5 bases). CDR3 length: 16 residues. Trimming shortened V by 0 bases and J by 0 bases, and 12 bases separated the two germline ends. Germline V gives CDR1 MDHEN, CDR2 SYDVKM. CDR3 sequence (DNA): TGTGCCAGCAGTTTATGGGAATCAGGGATCTCCTACGAGCAGTACTTC. Translated: CASSLWESGISYEQYF.

This clone was found once. The CDR3 region has the DNA TGCGCCAGCGCCAGAGGTCGGGAGCTGTTTTTT. Protein: CASARGRELFF. J is TRBJ2-2 and V is TRBV10-1, with D unresolved. Trimming removed 8 bases at V and 9 bases at J, with 10 bases between. Germline V gene sequence: CDR1 WNHNN, CDR2 SYGVQD (reference sequence). This CDR3 contains 11 residues.

This clone was seen a handful of times. The chain joins TRBV6-1 to TRBJ1-1; 7 bases fit TRBD1. Germline trimming cut 8 bases from V and 5 bases from J; bases unmatched to any gene: 8. This CDR3 comprises 13 residues. The germline V gene has CDR1 MNHNS and CDR2 SASEGT. This CDR3 reads CASGLQGRTEAFF. DNA for the CDR3: TGTGCCAGCGGGCTACAGGGGAGGACTGAAGCTTTCTTT.

The V call is TRBV28, the J call TRBJ2-7; 13 nucleotides match TRBD2. With 2 bases clipped from V and 5 bases from J, the junction kept 15 bases outside the gene matches. Germline V gives CDR1 MDHEN, CDR2 SYDVKM. The CDR3 has 19 amino acids. Written as DNA, the CDR3 is TGTGCCAGCAGTTTACGGTCAGGACTAGCGGGAGTGTATCCCCACGAGCAGTACTTC. Protein sequence: CASSLRSGLAGVYPHEQYF.

With respect to this clone: The junction and the germline gene differ at one end; a read error may be behind it. This chain uses TRBV5-1 with TRBJ2-7, with 10 bases identical to TRBD2. Germline CDR1 is SGHRS and CDR2 is YFSETQ. CDR3 length: 17 residues. CDR3 DNA sequence: TGCGCCAGCAGCTTGGGTTCTAGCGGGAGAATCTCCCACGAGCAGTACTTC. Translating it yields CASSLGSSGRISHEQYF.

The chain carries TRBV7-2 and TRBJ2-3; 10 bases match TRBD2. V lost 5 bases to trimming and J lost 4 bases; unmatched junction nucleotides: 6. The CDR3 runs 15 residues. Germline V gives CDR1 SGHTA, CDR2 FQGNSA. CDR3 bases: TGTGCCAGCAGCAGCAGCGGGAGGGCCTCAGATACGCAGTATTTT. It encodes CASSSSGRASDTQYF.

This clone was recorded only once. The chain has TRBV28 and TRBJ2-5, with 14 positions matching TRBD2. Germline CDR1 is MDHEN and CDR2 is SYDVKM. The CDR3 spans 15 residues. V lost 5 bases to trimming and J lost 7 bases; unmatched junction nucleotides: 6. DNA for the CDR3: TGTGCCAGCAGTAGACTAGCGGGAGGGCGCGGGACCCAGTACTTC. This sequence encodes CASSRLAGGRGTQYF. Together with reference TRBV28 and TRBJ2-5, the CDR3 gives the full variable domain: DVKVTQSSRYLVKRTGEKVFLECVQDMDHENMFWYRQDPGLGLRLIYFSYDVKMKEKGDIPEGYSVSREKKERFSLILESASTNQTSMYLCASSRLAGGRGTQYFGPGTRLLVL.

This chain links TRBV11-2 with TRBJ2-7, with 13 bases that match TRBD2. Germline assignment: CDR1 SGHAT and CDR2 FQNNGV. V was clipped by 4 bases and J by 6 bases; unmatched bases: 15. This CDR3 has 18 amino acids. The CDR3 is CASSSTSGRTRASSEQYF. Written as DNA, the CDR3 is TGTGCCAGCAGCTCGACTAGCGGGAGGACCCGGGCTAGTAGCGAGCAGTACTTC.

This clone appeared a single time. The chain has TRBV7-3 and TRBJ2-1; tentatively, D is TRBD1 (5 bases). The length of the CDR3 is 15 residues. Trimming pared 1 base from V and 7 bases from J, leaving 14 bases between. From germline, CDR1 is SGHTA and CDR2 FQGTGA. The DNA for the CDR3 is TGTGCCAGCAGCTTAAACCTAGTTGGGGCAAATGAGCAGTTCTTC. This gives the protein CASSLNLVGANEQFF.

The chain carries TRBV5-1 and TRBJ1-1, with 7 bases lining up with TRBD1. Germline V gene lookup returns CDR1 SGHRS and CDR2 YFSETQ. V lost 2 bases to trimming and J lost 1 base; unmatched junction nucleotides: 5. The CDR3 covers 15 residues. The CDR3 loop is CASSLKTGRNTEAFF. The CDR3 DNA follows: TGCGCCAGCAGCTTAAAGACAGGGAGGAACACTGAAGCTTTCTTT.

This chain links TRBV6-1 with TRBJ1-5, with D possibly TRBD1 on 5 matching bases. The CDR3 consists of 14 residues. V lost 4 bases to trimming and J lost 7 bases, with 14 bases between them. Germline CDR1 MNHNS, CDR2 SASEGT. CDR3 bases: TGTGCCAGCAGTGTACACCAGGGAGGCCAGCCCCAGCATTTT. Translation gives CASSVHQGGQPQHF.

The V call is TRBV9, the J call TRBJ2-5, with 8 bases lining up with TRBD2. Germline loops: CDR1 SGDLS, CDR2 YYNGEE. The CDR3 spans 15 residues. J lost 5 bases, V lost 0 bases, and 6 bases had no gene match. The CDR3 nucleotides read TGTGCCAGCAGCGTAGCGGGAGGGCCTGGGGAGACCCAGTACTTC. As protein: CASSVAGGPGETQYF.